Shown below are 18 T cell receptor beta chains from a single sample sequenced in a study of control samples from healthy donors and cancer patients. Using immunoSEQ multiplex PCR, the repertoire was profiled, and TCRdb retains in-frame clones only, with some absent. The top ten clones hold approximately 6.3% of a sample with under 450,000 clones, about 93% of them seen once. Sequences were obtained from PBMCs. Every receptor here comes from a middle-aged man with head and neck cancer.

This clone was seen a single time. This chain connects TRBV5-4 to TRBJ2-7, with D perhaps TRBD1 (5 bases). The ends were cut back, 4 bases at V and 5 bases at J, with 16 bases in the middle. CDR3 length: 14 residues. Germline V gives CDR1 SGHNT, CDR2 YYREEE (reference sequence). CDR3 protein: CASSERWGRDEQYF. CDR3 sequence (DNA): TGTGCCAGCAGCGAGAGGTGGGGCCGCGACGAGCAGTACTTC.

This clone appeared many times. The chain uses TRBV7-9 and TRBJ2-2; the match to TRBD2 covers 13 bases. Germline values: CDR1 SEHNR, CDR2 FQNEAQ (reference sequence). Trimming at V came to 5 bases and at J to 5 bases, leaving 5 bases not matched to a gene. This CDR3 is built from 16 residues. CDR3 DNA sequence: TGTGCCAGCAGCCCCAGGACTAGCGGGAGAACCGGGGAGCTGTTTTTT. This encodes CASSPRTSGRTGELFF.

The chain employs TRBV3-1 (or the pseudogene TRBV3-2) and TRBJ2-1; 9 bases map to TRBD2. The junction had 8 bases not matched to a gene; V was cut back by 0 bases and J by 8 bases. The V gene's germline CDR1 is LGHDT and CDR2 YNNKEL (reference sequence). The CDR3 has 16 amino acids. The CDR3 loop reads CASSQDLASGVHEQFF. The CDR3 DNA reads as TGTGCCAGCAGCCAAGATTTGGCTAGCGGGGTTCATGAGCAGTTCTTC.

The chain is built from TRBV9 and TRBJ1-6, with 9 nucleotides matching TRBD1. CDR1 is SGDLS and CDR2 is YYNGEE in the germline V gene. The CDR3 has 15 amino acids. The J segment lost 6 bases and the V segment lost 4 bases, leaving 5 bases of the junction unmatched. The DNA of the CDR3 is TGTGCCAGCAGCAAGAGACAGGGGGGTAATTCACCCCTCCACTTT. It specifies CASSKRQGGNSPLHF. Drawing the rest from reference TRBV9 and TRBJ1-6, the complete variable domain is DSGVTQTPKHLITATGQRVTLRCSPRSGDLSVYWYQQSLDQGLQFLIQYYNGEERAKGNILERFSAQQFPDLHSELNLSSLELGDSALYFCASSKRQGGNSPLHFGNGTRLTVT.

The CDR3 sequence: CASFAAPTQYNEQFF. The CDR3, as DNA: TGTGCCAGCTTCGCGGCCCCGACTCAGTACAATGAGCAGTTCTTC. The rearrangement uses TRBV18 and TRBJ2-1; D is unclear. Trimming cost V 7 bases and J 4 bases, with 17 bases left between them. CDR3 length equals 15 residues. The germline V gene has CDR1 KGHSH and CDR2 LQKENI.

J is TRBJ2-1 and V is TRBV6-5; 8 bases fit TRBD2. Germline V lookup: CDR1 MNHEY, CDR2 SVGAGI. V was clipped by 3 bases and J by 7 bases; unmatched bases: 11. This CDR3 contains 16 residues. CDR3 region: CASSYGLAGSWNEQFF. CDR3 DNA: TGTGCCAGCAGTTATGGGCTAGCGGGTAGTTGGAATGAGCAGTTCTTC.

CDR3 sequence (DNA): TGTGCCAGCAGCTTAGACCCCCGGGGATCCCTCCACTTT. Its protein product is CASSLDPRGSLHF. The genes are TRBV7-2 and TRBJ1-6; D not resolved. The CDR3 spans 13 residues. V dropped 1 base and J dropped 14 bases, with 12 bases sitting between them. Germline V lookup: CDR1 SGHTA, CDR2 FQGNSA.

This clone showed up just once. The chain joins TRBV30 to TRBJ1-1; D gene unclear. The CDR3 is made up of 12 amino acids. Germline V CDR1 and CDR2: GTSNPN, SVGIG (reference sequence). Trimming pared 2 bases from V and 4 bases from J, leaving 8 bases between. The CDR3 loop reads CAWSPLRTEAFF. In DNA form, the CDR3 reads TGTGCCTGGAGTCCACTCCGCACTGAAGCTTTCTTT.

The chain has TRBV12-3 or TRBV12-4 and TRBJ2-2; D ambiguous. The CDR3 consists of 13 residues. The V and J ends lost 8 bases and 3 bases respectively, with 10 bases between them. The CDR3 nucleotides are TGTGCCAGCGTGCCGTCCGACACCGGGGAGCTGTTTTTT. Encoded protein: CASVPSDTGELFF.

The chain joins TRBV19 to TRBJ1-1, with TRBD1 identical over 7 bases. This CDR3 has 13 amino acids. Germline loops: CDR1 LNHDA, CDR2 SQIVND (reference sequence). V was clipped by 3 bases and J by 7 bases; unmatched bases: 5. CDR3 sequence: CASSIRGGFEAFF. Here the CDR3 DNA reads TGTGCCAGTAGTATCCGAGGGGGCTTTGAAGCTTTCTTT.

The chain couples TRBV11-2 to TRBJ2-1; possibly TRBD2 for D (6 bases). CDR1 and CDR2 (germline): SGHAT, FQNNGV. V was shortened by 5 bases and J by 0 bases, with 11 bases between the two germline ends. This CDR3 region has 15 residues. The CDR3 bases are TGTGCCAGCAGCCGGGGGTACAGCTCCTACAATGAGCAGTTCTTC. Its protein product is CASSRGYSSYNEQFF.

This clone came up a few times. The J gene is TRBJ2-7, the V gene TRBV5-1; TRBD2 is a possible D gene (6 bases). The germline V gene has CDR1 SGHRS and CDR2 YFSETQ. V was clipped by 1 base and J by 5 bases, with 13 bases between them. This CDR3 is 14 amino acids long. The CDR3 DNA reads as TGCGCCAGCAGCTTGTTTTGGGAGGTCCACGAGCAGTACTTC. The encoded protein is CASSLFWEVHEQYF.

The rearrangement uses TRBV2 and TRBJ1-5; 7 positions match TRBD1. The CDR3 is 14 amino acids. The J segment lost 2 bases and the V segment lost 5 bases, leaving 3 bases of the junction unmatched. The germline gives CDR1 SNHLY, CDR2 FYNNEI. Here the CDR3 DNA reads TGTGCCAGCAGTCCTACAGGGGGCAATCAGCCCCAGCATTTT. Its protein is CASSPTGGNQPQHF.

CDR3 coding DNA: TGTGCCAGTAGCGGCAGGAACACTGAAGCTTTCTTT. Protein product: CASSGRNTEAFF. V is TRBV19 and J is TRBJ1-1; D unresolved. Germline V gene lookup returns CDR1 LNHDA and CDR2 SQIVND (reference sequence). V lost 6 bases and J lost 1, with 6 bases in between. The CDR3 is made up of 12 amino acids.

The sample holds one count of this clone. The V call is TRBV25-1, the J call TRBJ2-7, with 8 bases fitting TRBD2. The CDR3 sequence is 13 residues long. Germline V CDR1 and CDR2: MGHDK, SYGVNS. The V segment lost 4 bases and the J segment 5 bases; nucleotides outside the gene matches: 4. CDR3 region: CASSAAGANEQYF. CDR3 DNA: TGTGCCAGCAGTGCAGCGGGAGCGAACGAGCAGTACTTC.

This rearrangement joins TRBV28 to TRBJ1-5, with 10 bases aligning to TRBD1. Germline V gene lookup returns CDR1 MDHEN and CDR2 SYDVKM. V was clipped by 7 bases and J by 7 bases; unmatched bases: 7. The CDR3 sequence is 14 residues long. CDR3 residues: CASKMDRGWQPQHF. Written as DNA, the CDR3 is TGTGCCAGCAAAATGGACAGGGGGTGGCAGCCCCAGCATTTT.

This clone has a handful of counts. The rearrangement links TRBV6-5 to TRBJ1-3; D is possibly TRBD1 (5 bases). Germline-derived CDR1 and CDR2 are MNHEY and SVGAGI. The CDR3 covers 15 residues. Trimming took 7 bases from V and 2 from J, leaving 15 bases between them. The CDR3 DNA reads as TGTGCCAGCACCCAGACAGAACTAACTGGAAACACCATATATTTT. This gives the protein CASTQTELTGNTIYF.

This clone came up once. The chain joins TRBV10-2 to TRBJ2-4; 12 bases agree with TRBD2. Germline CDR1 reads WSHSY; CDR2 reads SAAADI. This CDR3 spans 15 amino acids. J gave up 4 bases and V 5 bases, and 3 bases lay outside the gene matches. CDR3 coding DNA: TGCGCCAGCAGTCCTGGACTAGCGGGGAAAAACATTCAGTACTTC. Translated: CASSPGLAGKNIQYF.